This T cell receptor (beta chain) originates from a study of early T cells in non-severe SARS-CoV-2 infection. Study details: Sequenced bulk RNA came from whole blood that was unsorted, and chains were unpaired. Points from the study as a whole: CD4 and private specificities were missed by VDJdb matching, which favored anti-spike CD8 responses.

A remark on this clonotype: The antigen remains undetermined.

Germline V CDR1 and CDR2: SGHTA, FQGNSA. The CDR3 is made up of 15 amino acids. V was pared by 5 bases and J by 6 bases, with 17 bases between. cDNA molecules, individually, were tagged with unique molecular identifiers. TCRdb analysed the 5' RACE reads with MiXCR anew, one entry per CDR3 protein. Among around 82,000 distinct CDR3 sequences listed, about 15% were seen once. V gene TRBV7-2 combines with J gene TRBJ2-1; maybe TRBD2 (6 bases). Sequencing was done on a sample of whole blood. This TCR was sampled from an adult who was a healthcare worker with PCR-confirmed SARS-CoV-2 infection or an uninfected control (not recorded which). The DNA of the CDR3 is TGTGCCAGCAGCCCTCGCCCCGGGGGTGGCAATGAGCAGTTCTTC. This translates into CASSPRPGGGNEQFF.